This section outlines one T cell receptor (beta chain) sequence together with its context. At least ten counts were recorded for this clonotype. Its antigen is not yet known. Within one base of it there is no much larger clone, and no base qualities were kept. CDR1 ENHRY and CDR2 SYGVKD are derived from the germline V gene. Trimming accounts for 3 bases at V and 4 bases at J, while the number of junction bases matched to no gene is 12. Inclusive of the bounding cysteine and phenylalanine, the CDR3 is 17 residues long. Just CDR3 DNA is preserved here, 51 bases in frame from base 1. This entry comes from a study of T cell repertoires in cytomegalovirus infection (dated 2019 in TCRdb). For context, the study as a whole: Donor HLA type was relevant to the analysis, because carriage of CMV infection together with the matching HLA type was indicated by public TCR beta signatures.

What the research found in general, with its limitations: The ex vivo response was dominated by HLA-C-restricted CMV-specific TCR beta clonotypes, which also provided the single most frequent clonotype in two of eight donors. Cumulative frequency of public TCR beta family members discriminated carriers of CMV infection plus the relevant HLA type in this cohort and an independent roughly 340-donor cohort.

This sample was sequenced with an Illumina HiSeq 1500. TCRdb ran its own pipeline on the public reads, namely fastp trimming at Q25 and MiXCR clone calling, and kept in-frame beta chains. Each CDR3 protein gets just one entry, which takes the most common genes and DNA from the rows behind it. Recorded for this sample are more than 250,000 distinct CDR3 sequences; roughly an eighth of them occurred a single time. The ten largest clones add up to 8.8% of the sample. This clonotype was obtained from a human donor in good health (CMV status not recorded). Some clones in this sample may be carry-over from other donors' samples. The chain is assembled from TRBV10-3 and TRBJ1-1; TRBD1 agrees with 9 junctional bases. Sequenced material: PBMCs. The nucleotide sequence reads TGTGCCATCAGTGATCGTGGACAGGGGAGGATCGCCACTGAAGCTTTCTTT. The translation is CAISDRGQGRIATEAFF.